The clone carrying this T cell receptor (beta chain) was detected many times. As yet, its antigen is unknown. This sample was taken from a study of T cell repertoires in cytomegalovirus infection. Deletions cut 3 bases from V and 1 base from J, with 14 bases between. Germline assignment: CDR1 SGHAT and CDR2 FQDESV (reference sequence). This CDR3 contains 16 residues. Via MiXCR, TCRdb re-called the reads, giving one row per CDR3 protein. The sample carries some 940,000 distinct CDR3 sequences, roughly 30% recorded once. The rearrangement uses TRBV11-1 and TRBJ2-3; maybe TRBD1 (5 bases). The material was cultured CD8+ T cells from PBMCs, obtained from culture after CMV antigen stimulation. The TCR was taken from a human donor in good health (CMV status not recorded). Some clones in this sample may be carry-over from other donors' samples. The CDR3 protein is CASSLRTPPGTDTQYF. The CDR3 DNA follows: TGTGCCAGCAGCTTGCGGACACCACCCGGCACAGATACGCAGTATTTT.